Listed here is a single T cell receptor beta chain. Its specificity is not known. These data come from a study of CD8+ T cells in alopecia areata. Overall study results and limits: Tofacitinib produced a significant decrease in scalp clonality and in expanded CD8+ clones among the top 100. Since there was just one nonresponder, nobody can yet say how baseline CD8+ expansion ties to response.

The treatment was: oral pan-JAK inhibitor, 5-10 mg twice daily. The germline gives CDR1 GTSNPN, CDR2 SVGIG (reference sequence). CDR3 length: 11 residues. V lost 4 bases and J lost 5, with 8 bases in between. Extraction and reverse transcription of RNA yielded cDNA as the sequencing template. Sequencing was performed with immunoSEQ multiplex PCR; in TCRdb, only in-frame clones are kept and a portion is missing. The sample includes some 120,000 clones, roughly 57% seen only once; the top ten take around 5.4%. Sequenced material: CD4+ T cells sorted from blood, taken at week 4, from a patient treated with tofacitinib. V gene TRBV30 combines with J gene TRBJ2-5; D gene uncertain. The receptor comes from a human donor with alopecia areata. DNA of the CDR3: TGTGCCTGGACTGGCGAGGAGACCCAGTACTTC. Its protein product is CAWTGEETQYF.